Shown below are 6 T cell receptor beta chains from a single sample sequenced in a study of PD-L1 blockade in urothelial cancer. Profiled with immunoSEQ multiplex PCR; TCRdb holds only in-frame clones, not every one. The data show about 41,000 clones, under 90% seen once. The specimen was PBMCs, collected around atezolizumab (anti-PD-L1) treatment. The receptors shown here come from a man between 60 and 70 years old with urothelial cancer.

The chain couples TRBV18 to TRBJ1-2; TRBD1 aligns across 9 bases. Trimming cost V 6 bases and J 4 bases; bases outside gene matches: 6. The CDR3 runs 14 residues. The germline V gene encodes CDR1 KGHSH and CDR2 LQKENI. DNA for the CDR3: TGTGCCAGCTCCCCTTCGACAGGGGGCTATGGCTACACCTTC. This codes for CASSPSTGGYGYTF.

The rearrangement links TRBV9 to TRBJ1-3; D perhaps matches TRBD1 (6 bases). Germline CDR1 SGDLS, CDR2 YYNGEE. The CDR3 length is 16 residues. Trimming left V 0 bases short and J 0 bases short, with 10 bases between. The CDR3 region has the DNA TGTGCCAGCAGCGTAGGGGGACAAAGCTCTGGAAACACCATATATTTT. Its translation: CASSVGGQSSGNTIYF.

The CDR3 loop is CASSSPRREYGYTF. CDR3 sequence (DNA): TGTGCCAGCAGCTCCCCACGACGGGAGTATGGCTACACCTTC. The gene calls are TRBV11-2 and TRBJ1-2; D ambiguous. CDR3 length: 14 residues. Deletions cut 4 bases from V and 5 bases from J, with 14 bases between. CDR1 SGHAT and CDR2 FQNNGV come from the germline V gene.

This clone was seen a single time. This chain joins TRBV7-6 and TRBJ2-2; perhaps TRBD1 as D (6 bases). The V end was cut by 1 base, the J end by 6 bases, with 9 bases between. The CDR3 consists of 14 residues. Germline CDR1 and CDR2: SGHVS and FNYEAQ. For the CDR3, the DNA is TGTGCCAGCAGCTTAGGACAGGTCGCCGGGGAGCTGTTTTTT. Its translation: CASSLGQVAGELFF.

This clone is classed as medium-sized. V is TRBV28 and J is TRBJ2-5; TRBD1 matches at 8 bases. The trim removed 2 bases at V and 1 base at J, leaving 9 bases unmatched. CDR3 length: 17 residues. CDR1 MDHEN and CDR2 SYDVKM come from the germline V gene. CDR3 sequence (DNA): TGTGCCAGCAGTTTAAGGTGGCAGGGGGCGTCCCAAGAGACCCAGTACTTC. This sequence encodes CASSLRWQGASQETQYF.

This clone was observed a single time. J is TRBJ2-1 and V is TRBV10-3; 11 nucleotides agree with TRBD2. V was clipped by 5 bases and J by 7 bases; unmatched bases: 4. This CDR3 region has 14 residues. CDR1 ENHRY and CDR2 SYGVKD come from the germline V gene. CDR3 sequence: CAISPSGGFNEQFF. The CDR3 DNA sequence: TGTGCCATCAGTCCTAGCGGGGGGTTTAATGAGCAGTTCTTC.